This paragraph reports one TCR beta chain. The record originates from a study of blood T cell repertoires in COVID-19. About the study: Researchers got acute and convalescent COVID-19 samples from the United States, Italy and Spain. In each case, the material was cDNA or gDNA derived from T cells, B-cell-depleted T cells, or PBMCs.

Seattle patients were enrolled while actively infected and followed longitudinally. How the authors handled the data: The assay estimated nucleated cells by amplifying reference gene primers. Using immunoSEQ multiplex PCR, the repertoire was profiled, and TCRdb retains in-frame clones only, with some absent. That table gives V, J and clone size, and the DNA gave D and trimming. The sample shows about 370,000 clones, 87% of them seen only once. V was pared by 6 bases and J by 6 bases, with 11 bases between. The CDR3 sequence is 12 residues long. Germline V gene data show CDR1 as KGHSH and CDR2 as LQKENI.

This chain connects TRBV18 to TRBJ1-1; no reliable D call. The sequence derives from a woman aged 25-40 years with COVID-19, enrolled during active disease. Sample: peripheral blood. Here the CDR3 reads CASSPRWAEAFF. CDR3 nucleotide sequence: TGTGCCAGCTCTCCGCGGTGGGCTGAAGCTTTCTTT.